These 26 T cell receptor beta chains were sequenced from one sample in a study of shared clonotypes between healthy human individuals. Profiled with immunoSEQ multiplex PCR; TCRdb holds only in-frame clones, not every one. Among under 2,500,000 clones listed, approximately 94% were seen once. The material sequenced was naive CD4+ T cells sorted from blood. Noted subset: CD45RA+ positively selected. The receptors were gathered from a young man in good health.

The chain couples TRBV29-1 to TRBJ2-7; D is possibly TRBD2 (6 bases). The length of the CDR3 is 13 residues. Germline V gene data show CDR1 as SQVTM and CDR2 as ANQGSEA. V lost 5 bases to trimming and J lost 3 bases, with 14 bases between them. CDR3 sequence reads: CSVRVLASYEQYF. For the CDR3, the DNA is TGCAGCGTTCGAGTACTAGCAAGCTACGAGCAGTACTTC.

The chain employs TRBV29-1 and TRBJ2-2; 7 positions agree with TRBD2. V lost 3 bases and J lost 2; bases outside the gene matches: 6. The germline V gene encodes CDR1 SQVTM and CDR2 ANQGSEA. This CDR3 is 15 amino acids long. CDR3 in amino acids: CSVERLAVNTGELFF. DNA for the CDR3: TGCAGCGTTGAGAGGCTAGCGGTAAACACCGGGGAGCTGTTTTTT.

The chain couples TRBV19 to TRBJ2-2; D possibly corresponds to TRBD1 (6 bases). The CDR3 is 14 residues long. Looked up from germline, CDR1 is LNHDA and CDR2 is SQIVND (reference sequence). The ends were cut back, 7 bases at V and 1 base at J, with 10 bases in the middle. The CDR3 sequence: CASTVGQNTGELFF. As DNA, the CDR3 is TGTGCCAGTACCGTGGGACAGAACACCGGGGAGCTGTTTTTT. Based on the CDR3 plus reference TRBV19 and TRBJ2-2, the full variable domain is DGGITQSPKYLFRKEGQNVTLSCEQNLNHDAMYWYRQDPGQGLRLIYYSQIVNDFQKGDIAEGYSVSREKKESFPLTVTSAQKNPTAFYLCASTVGQNTGELFFGEGSRLTVL.

The chain couples TRBV5-4 to TRBJ1-1; 8 nucleotides match TRBD1. Germline CDR1 is SGHNT and CDR2 is YYREEE (reference sequence). The V and J ends lost 5 bases and 1 base, in that order; junction bases with no gene match: 7. The CDR3 has 15 residues. The CDR3 protein is CASRRTGLGNTEAFF. CDR3 DNA sequence: TGTGCCAGCAGAAGGACAGGGCTGGGGAACACTGAAGCTTTCTTT.

The rearrangement uses TRBV27 and TRBJ1-2, with D perhaps TRBD1 (5 bases). The CDR3 spans 14 residues. CDR1 is MNHEY, CDR2 SMNVEV, per germline (reference sequence). V was clipped by 0 bases and J by 8 bases, with 13 bases between them. CDR3 sequence (DNA): TGTGCCAGCAGTTTATCGGTCAGGGCGGGGGGCTACACCTTC. Protein: CASSLSVRAGGYTF.

The chain combines TRBV19 with TRBJ1-2, with 11 bases matching TRBD1. There are 13 residues in the CDR3. The trim removed 8 bases at V and 5 bases at J, leaving 4 bases unmatched. From germline, CDR1 is LNHDA and CDR2 SQIVND (reference sequence). This chain's CDR3 is CASVDRGLYGYTF. CDR3 nucleotides: TGTGCCAGTGTGGACAGGGGGCTTTATGGCTACACCTTC.

The V call is TRBV11-3, the J call TRBJ1-3; D ambiguous. Trimming shortened V by 4 bases and J by 0 bases, and 13 bases separated the two germline ends. Germline CDR1 reads SGHNT; CDR2 reads YENEEA. The CDR3 has 16 amino acids. The CDR3 DNA reads as TGTGCCAGCAGCTCCGGCGTCTACGACTCTGGAAACACCATATATTTT. It codes for CASSSGVYDSGNTIYF.

The chain is built from TRBV7-2 and TRBJ1-2; the match to TRBD1 covers 10 bases. The CDR3 contains 15 residues. V lost 4 bases, J lost 4 bases, and 6 bases stayed unmatched. CDR1 is SGHTA and CDR2 is FQGNSA in the germline V gene. CDR3 loop: CASSWGTGVSYGYTF. Here the CDR3 DNA reads TGTGCCAGCAGCTGGGGGACAGGGGTTAGCTATGGCTACACCTTC.

The chain has TRBV11-2 and TRBJ1-4; D not resolved. The CDR3 has 14 amino acids. CDR1 and CDR2 from the germline V gene are SGHAT and FQNNGV. Trimming took 2 bases from V and 5 from J, leaving 9 bases between them. CDR3 amino acids: CASSLSRENEKLFF. The CDR3 nucleotides read TGTGCCAGCAGCTTAAGCCGAGAGAATGAAAAACTGTTTTTT. The whole variable domain, remainder taken from reference TRBV11-2 and TRBJ1-4, is EAGVAQSPRYKIIEKRQSVAFWCNPISGHATLYWYQQILGQGPKLLIQFQNNGVVDDSQLPKDRFSAERLKGVDSTLKIQPAKLEDSAVYLCASSLSRENEKLFFGSGTQLSVL.

This chain uses TRBV27 with TRBJ2-7; D could derive from TRBD1 or TRBD2 (5 bases each). This CDR3 comprises 15 residues. Germline values: CDR1 MNHEY, CDR2 SMNVEV (reference sequence). Deletions cut 0 bases from V and 2 bases from J, with 11 bases between. Here the CDR3 DNA reads TGTGCCAGCAGTTTATCTAGGGACGCACCCTACGAGCAGTACTTC. This translates into CASSLSRDAPYEQYF.

The rearrangement links TRBV11-2 to TRBJ2-5; 8 nucleotides agree with TRBD2. CDR1 and CDR2 (germline): SGHAT, FQNNGV. With 1 base clipped from V and 5 bases from J, the junction kept 3 bases outside the gene matches. This CDR3 region has 14 residues. DNA of the CDR3: TGTGCCAGCAGCTTAGCGGGGGGGGTGGAGACCCAGTACTTC. Translation: CASSLAGGVETQYF.

The rearrangement links TRBV28 to TRBJ2-4; D is unclear. Germline V gene data show CDR1 as MDHEN and CDR2 as SYDVKM. The V and J ends lost 4 bases and 0 bases respectively, with 10 bases between them. The CDR3 contains 15 residues. CDR3 sequence (DNA): TGTGCCAGCAGTTCCACTACTCTAGCCAAAAACATTCAGTACTTC. The encoded protein is CASSSTTLAKNIQYF.

The rearrangement links TRBV6-1 to TRBJ2-2; D remains unclear. The CDR3 contains 13 residues. Germline-derived CDR1 and CDR2 are MNHNS and SASEGT. V shed 4 bases and J shed 6 bases, with 9 bases lying between them. The CDR3 protein is CASSGITSGELFF. DNA for the CDR3: TGTGCCAGCAGTGGAATAACCTCCGGGGAGCTGTTTTTT.

Worth noting for this clone: Other DNA sequences in this specimen translate into the identical CDR3. The genes are TRBV5-1 and TRBJ2-5, with 8 bases that match TRBD2. V dropped 3 bases and J dropped 4; count of bases not matched to a gene: 5. This CDR3 spans 14 amino acids. Germline CDR1 reads SGHRS; CDR2 reads YFSETQ. Here the CDR3 DNA reads TGCGCCAGCAGCTCGTCGGGAGGGCGAGAGACCCAGTACTTC. Its protein is CASSSSGGRETQYF.

J is TRBJ2-7 and V is TRBV30; D unresolved. V lost 1 base and J 0 bases, leaving 10 bases between the germline ends. The CDR3 is made up of 14 amino acids. Germline assignment: CDR1 GTSNPN and CDR2 SVGIG (reference sequence). CDR3 sequence: CAWSAPGLSYEQYF. Written as DNA, the CDR3 is TGTGCCTGGAGTGCACCGGGTCTCTCCTACGAGCAGTACTTC. Full variable domain (rest looked up from reference TRBV30 and TRBJ2-7): SQTIHQWPATLVQPVGSPLSLECTVEGTSNPNLYWYRQAAGRGLQLLFYSVGIGQISSEVPQNLSASRPQDRQFILSSKKLLLSDSGFYLCAWSAPGLSYEQYFGPGTRLTVT.

The V gene is TRBV19, the J gene TRBJ1-2, with unresolved D. The CDR3 sequence is 15 residues long. Trimming pared 1 base from V and 0 bases from J, leaving 9 bases between. Germline loops: CDR1 LNHDA, CDR2 SQIVND (reference sequence). The CDR3 sequence: CASSIGAAANYGYTF. In DNA, the CDR3 is TGTGCCAGTAGTATAGGAGCCGCGGCTAACTATGGCTACACCTTC.

In the case of this clone: Within the sample, other DNA sequences also encode this same CDR3. V and J are TRBV7-2 and TRBJ2-1; D remains ambiguous. Per the germline V gene, CDR1 is SGHTA and CDR2 is FQGNSA. The CDR3 is made up of 15 amino acids. Trimming left V 3 bases short and J 0 bases short, with 9 bases between. CDR3 protein: CASSLGSSSYNEQFF. The CDR3 DNA sequence: TGTGCCAGCAGCTTGGGGTCGAGCTCCTACAATGAGCAGTTCTTC.

The DNA of the CDR3 is TGCGCCAGCAGCTCTCAGGGAGGCTCTTCCTACAATGAGCAGTTCTTC. It specifies CASSSQGGSSYNEQFF. The chain couples TRBV4-3 to TRBJ2-1, with D possibly being TRBD2 (6 bases). V was trimmed by 5 bases and J by 1 base, leaving 15 bases between them. Germline-derived CDR1 and CDR2 are LGHNA and YSLEER. CDR3 length: 16 residues.

The chain links TRBV4-1 to TRBJ1-1; D uncertain. V gave up 5 bases and J gave up 1 base, with 23 bases separating them. There are 18 residues in the CDR3. CDR1 and CDR2 (germline): MGHRA, YSYEKL. The CDR3 region is CASSRHSRLISSNTEAFF. Written as DNA, the CDR3 is TGCGCCAGCAGCAGACATAGCCGACTGATTTCCTCGAACACTGAAGCTTTCTTT.

The CDR3: CATSTGGENEQFF. CDR3 bases: TGTGCCACCTCGACAGGGGGCGAGAATGAGCAGTTCTTC. This chain connects TRBV10-3 to TRBJ2-1, with TRBD1 identical over 10 bases. CDR3 size: 13 residues. Germline V CDR1 and CDR2: ENHRY, SYGVKD. The V and J ends lost 10 bases and 7 bases, in that order; junction bases with no gene match: 7.

The genes are TRBV6-1 and TRBJ1-1; D is perhaps TRBD1 (6 bases). V shed 3 bases and J shed 4 bases, with 12 bases lying between them. From germline, CDR1 is MNHNS and CDR2 SASEGT. The CDR3 consists of 14 residues. DNA of the CDR3: TGTGCCAGCAGTGAGGGGGGCAGGATCACTGAAGCTTTCTTT. Its translation: CASSEGGRITEAFF.

The rearrangement uses TRBV7-2 and TRBJ2-6; TRBD2 is a possible D gene (6 bases). V lost 1 base to trimming and J lost 4 bases, with 8 bases between them. This CDR3 contains 15 residues. CDR1 and CDR2 from the germline V gene are SGHTA and FQGNSA. This chain's CDR3 is CASSLVAAGANVLTF. CDR3 nucleotides: TGTGCCAGCAGCTTAGTAGCGGCAGGGGCCAACGTCCTGACTTTC.

The chain is built from TRBV6-6 and TRBJ1-6, with TRBD1 matching 9 bases. The CDR3 sequence is 15 residues long. J lost 7 bases, V lost 4 bases, and 5 bases had no gene match. Germline values: CDR1 MNHNY, CDR2 SVGAGI (reference sequence). DNA for the CDR3: TGTGCCAGCAGTTCGCCCGGGACAGGGAATTCACCCCTCCACTTT. Amino acid sequence: CASSSPGTGNSPLHF.

Written as DNA, the CDR3 is TGCAGCGTAAACACCTACAATGAGCAGTTCTTC. Residues: CSVNTYNEQFF. V and J are TRBV29-1 and TRBJ2-1; D not resolved. Trimming removed 6 bases at V and 2 bases at J, with 5 bases between. Germline V gene sequence: CDR1 SQVTM, CDR2 ANQGSEA. This CDR3 has 11 amino acids.

For this clone: One junction end does not reproduce the germline sequence, and a read error may be involved. This chain links TRBV5-1 with TRBJ1-2; perhaps TRBD1 as D (6 bases). This CDR3 contains 16 residues. In germline, CDR1 is SGHRS, CDR2 YFSETQ. CDR3 sequence reads: CASSLGGVFINYGYTF. Written as DNA, the CDR3 is TGCGCCAGCAGTTTGGGGGGCGTTTTTATCAACTATGGCTACACCTTC. Based on the CDR3 plus reference TRBV5-1 and TRBJ1-2, the full variable domain is KAGVTQTPRYLIKTRGQQVTLSCSPISGHRSVSWYQQTPGQGLQFLFEYFSETQRNKGNFPGRFSGRQFSNSRSEMNVSTLELGDSALYLCASSLGGVFINYGYTFGSGTRLTVV.

As regards this clone: The germline gene is not matched at one end of the junction; a read error may be the cause. The chain has TRBV28 and TRBJ2-7; D may be TRBD1 or TRBD2 (5 bases each). CDR1 is MDHEN and CDR2 is SYDVKM in the germline V gene. This CDR3 spans 11 amino acids. CDR3 sequence reads: CASSPGTKRNF. CDR3 sequence (DNA): TGTGCCAGCAGCCCAGGGACCAAGAGGAACTTC.